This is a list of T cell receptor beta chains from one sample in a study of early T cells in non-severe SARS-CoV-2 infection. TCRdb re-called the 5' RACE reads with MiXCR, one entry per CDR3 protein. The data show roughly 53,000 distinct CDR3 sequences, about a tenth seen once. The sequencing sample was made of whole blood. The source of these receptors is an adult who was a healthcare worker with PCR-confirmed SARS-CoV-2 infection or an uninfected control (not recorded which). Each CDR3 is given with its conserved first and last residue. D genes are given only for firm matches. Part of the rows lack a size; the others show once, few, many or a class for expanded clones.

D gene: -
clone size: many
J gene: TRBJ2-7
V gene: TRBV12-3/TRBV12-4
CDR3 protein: CASTRGGRAYEQYF
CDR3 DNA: TGTGCCAGCACCCGAGGGGGGCGAGCCTACGAGCAGTACTTC

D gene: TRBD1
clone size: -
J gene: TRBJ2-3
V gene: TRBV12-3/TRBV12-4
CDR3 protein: CASSLAAGGKTDTQYF
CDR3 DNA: TGTGCCAGCAGTTTAGCGGCAGGGGGAAAGACAGATACGCAGTATTTT

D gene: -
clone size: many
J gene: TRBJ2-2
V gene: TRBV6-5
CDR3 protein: CAARGDTGELFF
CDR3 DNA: TGTGCCGCAAGGGGAGACACCGGGGAGCTGTTTTTT

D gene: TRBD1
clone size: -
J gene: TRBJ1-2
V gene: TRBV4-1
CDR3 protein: CASSQGTGGNYGYTF
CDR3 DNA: TGCGCCAGCAGCCAAGGGACAGGGGGGAACTATGGCTACACCTTC

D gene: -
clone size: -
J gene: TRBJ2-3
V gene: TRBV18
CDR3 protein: CASSPTVTSDTQYF
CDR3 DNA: TGTGCCAGCTCCCCCACCGTAACATCAGATACGCAGTATTTT

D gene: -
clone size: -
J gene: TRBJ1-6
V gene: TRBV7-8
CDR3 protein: CASSLEGLGSPLHF
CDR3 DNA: TGTGCCAGCAGCTTAGAGGGCCTTGGTTCACCCCTCCACTTT

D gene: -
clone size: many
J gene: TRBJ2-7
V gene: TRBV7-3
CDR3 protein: CASSSSGIGEQYF
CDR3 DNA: TGTGCCAGCAGCTCATCGGGGATCGGCGAGCAGTACTTC

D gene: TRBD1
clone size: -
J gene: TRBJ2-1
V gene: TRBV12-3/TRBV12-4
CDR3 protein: CASTSRRTGSPSYNEQFF
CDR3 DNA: TGTGCCAGCACCTCGCGGAGGACAGGATCTCCCTCCTACAATGAGCAGTTCTTC

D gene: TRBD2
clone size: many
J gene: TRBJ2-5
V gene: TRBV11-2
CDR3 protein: CASSSSSGGSETQYF
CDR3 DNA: TGTGCCAGCAGCTCGAGTAGCGGGGGATCGGAGACCCAGTACTTC

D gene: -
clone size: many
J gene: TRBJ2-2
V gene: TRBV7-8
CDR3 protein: CASSLGTLKVGELFF
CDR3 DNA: TGTGCCAGCAGCTTAGGGACGCTTAAGGTCGGGGAGCTGTTTTTT

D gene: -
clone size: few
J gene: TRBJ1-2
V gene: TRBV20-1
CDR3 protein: CSARPGMGYGYTF
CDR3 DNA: TGCAGTGCTAGACCGGGTATGGGTTATGGCTACACCTTC

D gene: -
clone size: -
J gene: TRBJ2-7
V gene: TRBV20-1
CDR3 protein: CSARAGAMQYF
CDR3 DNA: TGCAGTGCTAGAGCCGGGGCCATGCAGTACTTC

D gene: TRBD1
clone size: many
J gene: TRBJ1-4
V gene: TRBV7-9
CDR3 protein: CASSPGTGAGEKLFF
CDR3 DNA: TGTGCCAGCAGCCCCGGGACAGGGGCCGGTGAAAAACTGTTTTTT

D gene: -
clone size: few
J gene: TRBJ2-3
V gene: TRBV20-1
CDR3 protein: CSARVVDTQYF
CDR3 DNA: TGCAGTGCTAGAGTAGTGGATACGCAGTATTTT

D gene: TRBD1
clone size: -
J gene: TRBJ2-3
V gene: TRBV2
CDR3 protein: CASRKETTGGRADTQYF
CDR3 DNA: TGTGCCAGCCGGAAAGAAACTACAGGGGGCCGAGCAGATACGCAGTATTTT

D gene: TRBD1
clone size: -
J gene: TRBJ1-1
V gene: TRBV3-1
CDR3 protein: CASSQDIDRGPTEAFF
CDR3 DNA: TGTGCCAGCAGCCAAGATATTGACAGGGGCCCCACTGAAGCTTTCTTT

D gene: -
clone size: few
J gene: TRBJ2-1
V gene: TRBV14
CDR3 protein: CASSQDRTSKAYNEQFF
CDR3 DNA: TGTGCCAGCAGCCAAGATCGGACAAGTAAGGCGTACAATGAGCAGTTCTTC

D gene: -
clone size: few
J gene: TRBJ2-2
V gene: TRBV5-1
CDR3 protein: CASSLSGSDTGELFF
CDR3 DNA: TGCGCCAGCAGCTTGTCCGGGTCTGACACCGGGGAGCTGTTTTTT

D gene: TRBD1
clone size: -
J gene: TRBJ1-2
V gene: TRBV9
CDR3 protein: CASSVGTVKDYGYTF
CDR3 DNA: TGTGCCAGCAGCGTCGGGACAGTGAAGGACTATGGCTACACCTTC

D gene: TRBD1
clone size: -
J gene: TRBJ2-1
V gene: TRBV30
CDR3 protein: CAWGYLGQGEQFF
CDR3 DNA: TGTGCCTGGGGCTATCTAGGACAGGGTGAGCAGTTCTTC

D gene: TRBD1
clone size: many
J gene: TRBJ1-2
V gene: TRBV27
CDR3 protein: CASRTGPYGYTF
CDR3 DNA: TGTGCCAGCCGGACAGGACCCTATGGCTACACCTTC

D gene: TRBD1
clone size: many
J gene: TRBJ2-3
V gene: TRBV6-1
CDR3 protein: CASSDTGATDTQYF
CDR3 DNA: TGTGCCAGCAGTGATACAGGGGCCACAGATACGCAGTATTTT

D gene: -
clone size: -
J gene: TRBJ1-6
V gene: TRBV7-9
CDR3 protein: CASSSTGSSPLHF
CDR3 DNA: TGTGCCAGCAGCTCCACAGGGAGTTCACCCCTCCACTTT

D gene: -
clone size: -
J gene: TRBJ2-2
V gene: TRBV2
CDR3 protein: CASSDPAENTGELFF
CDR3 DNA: TGTGCCAGCAGTGACCCAGCGGAGAACACCGGGGAGCTGTTTTTT

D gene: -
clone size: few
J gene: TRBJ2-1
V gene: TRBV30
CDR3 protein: CAWSDLFGNNEQFF
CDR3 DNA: TGTGCCTGGAGTGACCTCTTCGGAAACAATGAGCAGTTCTTC

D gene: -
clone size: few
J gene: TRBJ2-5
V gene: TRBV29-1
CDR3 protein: CSVDGGTPETQYF
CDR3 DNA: TGCAGCGTGGACGGAGGGACGCCAGAGACCCAGTACTTC

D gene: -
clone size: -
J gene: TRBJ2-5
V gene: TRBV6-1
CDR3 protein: CASSITEDQPETQYF
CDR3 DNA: TGTGCCAGCAGTATAACGGAGGATCAGCCGGAGACCCAGTACTTC

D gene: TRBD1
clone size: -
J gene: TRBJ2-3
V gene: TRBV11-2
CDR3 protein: CASSGGTGLLTQYF
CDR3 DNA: TGTGCCAGCAGCGGCGGGACAGGGTTATTAACGCAGTATTTT

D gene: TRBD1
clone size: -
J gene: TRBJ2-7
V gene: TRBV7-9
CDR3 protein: CASSQRQGAKYEQYF
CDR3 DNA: TGTGCCAGCAGCCAGAGACAGGGGGCGAAGTACGAGCAGTACTTC

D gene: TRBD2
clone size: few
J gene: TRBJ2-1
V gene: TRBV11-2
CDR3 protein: CASSHSGGRSYNEQFF
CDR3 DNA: TGTGCCAGCAGCCACAGCGGGGGGCGCTCCTACAATGAGCAGTTCTTC

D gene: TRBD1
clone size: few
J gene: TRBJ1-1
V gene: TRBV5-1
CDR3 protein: CASFEGAANTEAFF
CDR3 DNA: TGCGCCAGCTTCGAGGGGGCCGCGAACACTGAAGCTTTCTTT

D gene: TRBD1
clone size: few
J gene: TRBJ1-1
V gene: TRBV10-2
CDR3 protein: CASREIRDSHTEAFF
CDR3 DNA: TGCGCCAGCAGGGAAATCCGGGACAGCCACACTGAAGCTTTCTTT

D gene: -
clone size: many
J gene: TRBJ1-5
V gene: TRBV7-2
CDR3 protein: CASSLGPNQPQHF
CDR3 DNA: TGTGCCAGCAGCCTAGGCCCCAATCAGCCCCAGCATTTT

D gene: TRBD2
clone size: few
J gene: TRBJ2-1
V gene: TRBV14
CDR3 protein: CASSQVGLAGTNEQFF
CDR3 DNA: TGTGCCAGCAGCCAAGTAGGCCTAGCGGGTACCAATGAGCAGTTCTTC

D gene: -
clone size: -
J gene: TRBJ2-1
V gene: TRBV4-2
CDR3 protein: CASSRDLNLDEQFF
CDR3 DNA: TGTGCCAGCAGCCGGGACCTGAACTTGGATGAGCAGTTCTTC

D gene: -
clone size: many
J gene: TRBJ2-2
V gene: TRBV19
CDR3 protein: CASSIGSATGELFF
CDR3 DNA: TGTGCCAGTAGTATAGGGAGTGCCACCGGGGAGCTGTTTTTT

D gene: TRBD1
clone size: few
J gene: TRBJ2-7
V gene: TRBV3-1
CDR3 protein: CASSQLGQGNSKQYF
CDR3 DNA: TGTGCCAGCAGCCAACTAGGACAGGGGAACAGTAAGCAGTACTTC

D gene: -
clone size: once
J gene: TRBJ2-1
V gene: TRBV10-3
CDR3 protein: CAIGVVGEAYNEQFF
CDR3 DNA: TGTGCCATCGGTGTAGTTGGGGAGGCCTACAATGAGCAGTTCTTC

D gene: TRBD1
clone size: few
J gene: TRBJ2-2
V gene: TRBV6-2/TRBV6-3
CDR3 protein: CASKRQGGTGELFF
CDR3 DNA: TGTGCCAGCAAGAGACAGGGCGGCACCGGGGAGCTGTTTTTT

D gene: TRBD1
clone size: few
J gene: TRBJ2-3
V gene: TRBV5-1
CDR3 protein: CASSGWTGGTDTQYF
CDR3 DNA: TGCGCCAGCAGCGGATGGACAGGAGGCACAGATACGCAGTATTTT

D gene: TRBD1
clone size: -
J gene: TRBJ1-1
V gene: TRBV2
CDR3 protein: CASATPGDGQGTEAFF
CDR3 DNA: TGTGCCAGCGCGACCCCCGGGGATGGACAGGGCACTGAAGCTTTCTTT

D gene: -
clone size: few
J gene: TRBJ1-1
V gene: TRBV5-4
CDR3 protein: CASSLEGGIMNTEAFF
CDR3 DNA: TGTGCCAGCAGCTTGGAAGGCGGGATAATGAACACTGAAGCTTTCTTT

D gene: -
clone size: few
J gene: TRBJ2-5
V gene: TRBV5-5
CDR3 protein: CASRRSWGHQETQYF
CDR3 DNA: TGTGCCAGCCGCCGGAGTTGGGGGCACCAAGAGACCCAGTACTTC

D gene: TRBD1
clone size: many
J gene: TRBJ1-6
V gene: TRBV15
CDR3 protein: CATSNRGVLSLHF
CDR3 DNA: TGTGCCACCAGCAACAGGGGCGTTCTGTCCCTCCACTTT

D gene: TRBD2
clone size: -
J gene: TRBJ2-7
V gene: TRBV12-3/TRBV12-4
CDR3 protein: CASRLTSGNSYEQYF
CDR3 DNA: TGTGCCAGCAGACTAACTAGCGGTAATTCCTACGAGCAGTACTTC

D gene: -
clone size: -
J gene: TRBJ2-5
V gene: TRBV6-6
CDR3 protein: CASSYSTGVSETQYF
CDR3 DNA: TGTGCCAGCAGTTACTCGACGGGGGTTAGTGAGACCCAGTACTTC

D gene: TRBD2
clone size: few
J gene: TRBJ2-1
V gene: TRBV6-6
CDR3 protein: CASSYSPSGGFNEQFF
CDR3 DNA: TGTGCCAGCAGTTACTCTCCTAGCGGGGGTTTCAATGAGCAGTTCTTC

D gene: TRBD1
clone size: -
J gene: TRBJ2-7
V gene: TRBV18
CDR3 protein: CASSPGTGEFQQYF
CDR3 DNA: TGTGCCAGCTCACCGGGGACAGGGGAGTTCCAGCAGTACTTC

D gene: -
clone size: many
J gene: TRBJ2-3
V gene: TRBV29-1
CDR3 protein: CSKGAGGTDTQYF
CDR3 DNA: TGCAGCAAGGGGGCGGGGGGCACAGATACGCAGTATTTT

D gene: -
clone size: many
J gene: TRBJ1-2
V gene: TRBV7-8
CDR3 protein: CASSFILQDMNGYTF
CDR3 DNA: TGTGCCAGCAGCTTTATCTTACAGGATATGAATGGCTACACCTTC

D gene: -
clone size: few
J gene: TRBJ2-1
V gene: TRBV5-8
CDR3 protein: CASRGLGRYSYNEQFF
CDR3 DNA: TGTGCCAGCAGGGGGCTGGGCCGCTACTCCTACAATGAGCAGTTCTTC

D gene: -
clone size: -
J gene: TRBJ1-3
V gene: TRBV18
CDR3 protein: CASSPMEGNGNTIYF
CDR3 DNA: TGTGCCAGCTCCCCGATGGAGGGTAACGGAAACACCATATATTTT

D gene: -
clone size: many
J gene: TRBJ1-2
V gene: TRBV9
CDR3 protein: CASSVDQGWKGYTF
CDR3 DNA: TGTGCCAGCAGCGTAGATCAGGGATGGAAAGGCTACACCTTC

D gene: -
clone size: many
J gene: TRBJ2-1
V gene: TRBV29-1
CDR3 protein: CSVARQGGHEQFF
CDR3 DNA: TGCAGCGTTGCGAGGCAGGGGGGCCATGAGCAGTTCTTC

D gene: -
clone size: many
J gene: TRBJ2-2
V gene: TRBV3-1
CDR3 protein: CASSQGLPGELFF
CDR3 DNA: TGTGCCAGCAGCCAAGGATTACCCGGGGAGCTGTTTTTT

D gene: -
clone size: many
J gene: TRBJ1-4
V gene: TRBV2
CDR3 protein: CASILGLGGEKLFF
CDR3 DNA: TGTGCCAGCATCCTGGGCCTCGGGGGGGAAAAACTGTTTTTT

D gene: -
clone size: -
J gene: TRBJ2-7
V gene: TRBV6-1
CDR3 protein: CASSEDIYEQYF
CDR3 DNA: TGTGCCAGCAGTGAAGATATTTACGAGCAGTACTTC

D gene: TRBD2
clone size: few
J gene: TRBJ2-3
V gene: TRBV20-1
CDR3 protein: CSARVIGLVADTQYF
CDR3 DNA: TGCAGTGCTAGAGTGATAGGACTAGTGGCAGATACGCAGTATTTT

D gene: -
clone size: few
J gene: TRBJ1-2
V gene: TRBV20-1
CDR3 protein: CSARDRRGNYGYTF
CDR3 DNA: TGCAGTGCTAGAGACCGACGGGGAAACTATGGCTACACCTTC